This T cell receptor beta chain was captured by sequencing in a study of T-cell reconstitution after alpha-beta-depleted transplantation in children. Preparation of the TCRbeta library used unique molecular identifiers. TCRdb re-analysed the PCR reads in MiXCR, keeping a single row per CDR3 protein. The data show some 350,000 distinct CDR3 sequences, under 13% seen once. The sample was PBMCs from the stem cell graft donor, taken from the stem cell graft. The TCR originated in a human donor who donated a stem cell graft to a child with acute lymphoblastic leukemia.

CDR3 sequence: CSARTNRQVVTNEQYF. CDR3 DNA sequence: TGCAGTGCCCGAACCAACCGACAGGTGGTAACAAACGAGCAGTACTTC. J is TRBJ2-7 and V is TRBV20-1, with D possibly TRBD1 on 6 matching bases. Germline V CDR1 and CDR2: DFQATT, SNEGSKA (reference sequence). V was pared by 6 bases and J by 5 bases, with 26 bases between. The CDR3 contains 16 residues.